The present entry profiles one TCR beta chain with its context. The CDR3 covers 14 residues. The V end lost 4 bases, the J end lost 1 base, and 11 bases lay between the germline ends. Per the germline V gene, CDR1 is SGHRS and CDR2 is YFSETQ. Across roughly 25 US areas, participants ranged in age from 18 to 89 years. The data belong to a study of blood T cell repertoires in COVID-19. Study summary: The origin of the acute and convalescent COVID-19 samples was the United States, Italy and Spain. PBMCs, B-cell-depleted T cells, or T cells provided the cDNA or gDNA that made up the material.

Original processing methods: From reference gene primer amplification, estimates of nucleated cell counts were derived. Generated by immunoSEQ multiplex PCR, the TCRdb table keeps only in-frame clones and is missing some. V and J calls and clone size come straight from that table; D and trimming were deduced from the DNA. The top ten hold 2% to 2.5% of the sample, which has approximately 180,000 clones, 89% seen once. This clonotype was sampled from a woman between 40 and 50 years old with acute COVID-19. Material for sequencing was PBMCs or T cells enriched from blood (not recorded which). The genes are TRBV5-1 and TRBJ1-1, with D possibly TRBD1 on 6 matching bases. The CDR3 loop is CASSTGTPNTEAFF. Here the CDR3 DNA reads TGCGCCAGCAGCACCGGGACACCGAACACTGAAGCTTTCTTT.